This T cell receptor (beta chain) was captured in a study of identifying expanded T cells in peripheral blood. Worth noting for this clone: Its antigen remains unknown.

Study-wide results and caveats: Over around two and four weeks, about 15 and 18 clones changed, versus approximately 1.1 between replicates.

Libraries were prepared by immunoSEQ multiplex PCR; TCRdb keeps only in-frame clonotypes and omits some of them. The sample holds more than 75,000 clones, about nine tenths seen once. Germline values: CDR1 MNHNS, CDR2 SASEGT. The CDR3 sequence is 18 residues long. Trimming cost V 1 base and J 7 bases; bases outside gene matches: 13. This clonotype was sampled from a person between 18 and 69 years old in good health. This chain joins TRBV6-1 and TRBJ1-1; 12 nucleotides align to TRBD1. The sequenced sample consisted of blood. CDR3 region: CASSEVGTGGGSRLEAFF. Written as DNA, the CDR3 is TGTGCCAGCAGTGAAGTCGGGACAGGGGGCGGTTCTAGGCTTGAAGCTTTCTTT.